This T cell receptor (beta chain) was sequenced during a study of tissue T cells after allogeneic stem cell transplantation. Described time point: mouse harvest day 14 after allogeneic transplant. Tail vein injection delivered 10^7 T-cell-depleted bone marrow cells and 10^6 splenic CD5+ T cells. B6 (H2b) cells into BALB/c (H2d) mice; tissues taken at day 7 or 14. Sequencing of TCRbeta CDR3 at survey depth gave sequences and template counts. Libraries were prepared by immunoSEQ multiplex PCR; TCRdb keeps only in-frame clonotypes and omits some of them. The sample includes under 6,000 clones, 32% of them seen just once. Concerning this clone: Gene labels here are mouse ones. The observed sequence ends 1 residue before the CDR3 terminus, with the missing tail filled in from the germline J gene.

The CDR3 contains 14 residues. V lost 5 bases and J lost 2; bases outside the gene matches: 4. Germline V CDR1 and CDR2: KGHPV, FQNQEV (reference sequence). The specimen sequenced was skin. The receptor was derived from a female BALB/c mouse given C57BL/6 T cells with graft-versus-host disease after an allogeneic hematopoietic cell transplant. The chain uses TRBV26 and TRBJ2-7, with TRBD1 matching 9 bases. The sequenced part of the CDR3 DNA is TGTGCCAGCAGTTTGACAGGGGGGGCCTATGAACAGTAC. Its translation: CASSLTGGAYEQY. The entire CDR3 protein reads CASSLTGGAYEQYF.